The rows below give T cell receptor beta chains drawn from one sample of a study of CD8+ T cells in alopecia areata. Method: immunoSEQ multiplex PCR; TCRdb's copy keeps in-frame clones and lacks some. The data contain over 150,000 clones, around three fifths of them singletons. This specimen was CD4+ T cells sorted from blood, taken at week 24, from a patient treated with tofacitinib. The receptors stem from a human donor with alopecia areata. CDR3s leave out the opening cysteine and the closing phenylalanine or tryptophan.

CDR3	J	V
ASSYRASSGGAWGNIQY	TRBJ2-4	TRBV13
ASTDSSGANVLT	TRBJ2-6	TRBV5-1
SARTGEGYT	TRBJ1-2	TRBV29-1
SVAQGGLGADTQY	TRBJ2-3	TRBV29-1
ASRGAGWKGETQY	TRBJ2-5	TRBV27
ASSAKMVQETQY	TRBJ2-5	TRBV5-1
ASSEVNNEQF	TRBJ2-1	TRBV25-1
ASILTAGANQPQH	TRBJ1-5	TRBV2
SVFLLSQETQY	TRBJ2-5	TRBV29-1
ASSLSGAEAF	TRBJ1-1	TRBV5-1
ASSRNSGYEQY	TRBJ2-7	TRBV7-3
ASSVISNEQF	TRBJ2-1	TRBV9
ASSVGSWTDTQY	TRBJ2-3	TRBV11-2
ASRGTGAAGINSPLH	TRBJ1-6	TRBV27
ASSRQTGGFNYGYT	TRBJ1-2	TRBV9
ASSPQLNTEAF	TRBJ1-1	TRBV5-1
AWSVESATEAF	TRBJ1-1	TRBV30
ASSEGGRRNTEAF	TRBJ1-1	TRBV2
ASSSQGKVGYT	TRBJ1-2	TRBV7-9
ASSQSRGVYNEQF	TRBJ2-1	TRBV23-1
ASSHGLNTDTQY	TRBJ2-3	TRBV4-2
ASSPSGGLPYEQY	TRBJ2-7	TRBV6-5
AWSVLSTEQF	TRBJ2-1	TRBV30
ASSFSGGRTYEQY	TRBJ2-7	TRBV11-3
AWSAGGAENEKLF	TRBJ1-4	TRBV30
ASSRQRGTKNIQY	TRBJ2-4	TRBV7-2
ASSLALGAGNTEAF	TRBJ1-1	TRBV7-2
ASSTPGGLLEQF	TRBJ2-1	TRBV19
AWRARPANYGYT	TRBJ1-2	TRBV30
ASSSRLVGELF	TRBJ2-2	TRBV5-1
ASSEAILGGYT	TRBJ1-2	TRBV6-5
SVGETGGAKPQH	TRBJ1-5	TRBV29-1
ASSLSGLNQPQH	TRBJ1-5	TRBV7-9
ASSPGGQGTRGYT	TRBJ1-2	TRBV18
ASSAGGNSYNEQF	TRBJ2-1	TRBV18
ASSQVPAGDTRPQH	TRBJ1-5	TRBV4-1
ASSSPSTYNSPLH	TRBJ1-6	TRBV6-5
ASSPRTGENNIQY	TRBJ2-4	TRBV4-2
AWEVNTGELF	TRBJ2-2	TRBV30
SAGTGGWRYEQY	TRBJ2-7	TRBV29-1
ASSQGMGETQY	TRBJ2-5	TRBV4-1
ASSLGGNAEAF	TRBJ1-1	TRBV7-9
ASAPGAAGGETQY	TRBJ2-5	TRBV5-1
ASIPATFNYYGYT	TRBJ1-2	TRBV5-6
AWSVSRTANTEAF	TRBJ1-1	TRBV30
SVFGSTGYNYGYT	TRBJ1-2	TRBV29-1
ATSSSGNTGELF	TRBJ2-2	TRBV15
ASSERFGYT	TRBJ1-2	TRBV6-1
ASSLVPGQGHTEAF	TRBJ1-1	TRBV27
ASGLVKGPDS	TRBJ2-7	TRBV12-5
AWSVRNNYGYT	TRBJ1-2	TRBV30
AWSVLGDTQY	TRBJ2-3	TRBV30
ASSLDGVTEAF	TRBJ1-1	TRBV5-1
SGATGTQETQY	TRBJ2-5	TRBV29-1
ASSPPSTDTQY	TRBJ2-3	TRBV18
ASSPAGLRETQY	TRBJ2-5	TRBV18
ASSQVPSIYT	TRBJ1-2	TRBV14